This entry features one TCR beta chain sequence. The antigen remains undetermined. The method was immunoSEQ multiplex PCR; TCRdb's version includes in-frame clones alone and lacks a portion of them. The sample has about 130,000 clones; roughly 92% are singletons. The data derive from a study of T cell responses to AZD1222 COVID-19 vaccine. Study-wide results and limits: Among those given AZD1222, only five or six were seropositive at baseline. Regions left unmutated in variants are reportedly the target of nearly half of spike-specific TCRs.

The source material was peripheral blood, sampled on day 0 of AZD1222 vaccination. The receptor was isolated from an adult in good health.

This CDR3 reads CASSGETYYGYTF. CDR3 DNA sequence: TGTGCCAGCAGCGGCGAGACTTACTATGGCTACACCTTC. The J gene is TRBJ1-2, the V gene TRBV7-2; the D is unclear. The V gene's germline CDR1 is SGHTA and CDR2 FQGNSA. This CDR3 has 13 residues. Trimming took off 5 bases at V and 3 bases at J, with 10 bases between the two ends.